The next 25 T cell receptor beta chains were all read from a single sample in a study of PD-1 blockade in mismatch repair-deficient tumors. Clones were read by immunoSEQ multiplex PCR, and TCRdb kept only the in-frame ones, dropping some. The sample holds 38,000 or so clones; 85% are singletons and the top ten take under 5%. Sequenced here: peripheral blood, sampled roughly 76 weeks after starting pembrolizumab. The receptors shown here come from an adult with mismatch repair-deficient cancer.

V usage is TRBV2 and J usage is TRBJ1-3, with TRBD1 matching 9 bases. CDR1 and CDR2 (germline): SNHLY, FYNNEI. After removal of 7 bases from V and 3 bases from J, the junction contained 7 bases not matched to a gene. The CDR3 has 15 amino acids. CDR3 protein: CASTGDRVNGNTIYF. For the CDR3, the DNA is TGTGCCAGCACCGGGGACAGGGTAAATGGAAACACCATATATTTT.

The V and J genes are TRBV10-2 and TRBJ2-2, with TRBD2 identical over 7 bases. V was pared by 9 bases and J by 0 bases, with 4 bases of the junction left unmatched. The CDR3 runs 14 residues. Germline V gene sequence: CDR1 WSHSY, CDR2 SAAADI. The CDR3 DNA reads TGCGCCAGTCGGCTAGCGGCGAACACCGGGGAGCTGTTTTTT. Translation: CASRLAANTGELFF.

This sequence joins TRBV11-3 and TRBJ1-4; 8 bases map to TRBD1. The junction had 12 bases not matched to a gene; V was cut back by 3 bases and J by 6 bases. The CDR3 totals 17 residues. Germline CDR1 reads SGHNT; CDR2 reads YENEEA. The CDR3 DNA sequence: TGTGCCAGCAGCTTCCTTGCGGACAGGGCGGAGGATGAAAAACTGTTTTTT. Its protein product is CASSFLADRAEDEKLFF.

This clone was seen once. Relative to the germline gene, one junction end is altered; a read error may explain this. This chain joins TRBV5-1 and TRBJ1-1, with D uncertain. This CDR3 is built from 13 residues. Germline values: CDR1 SGHRS, CDR2 YFSETQ. The CDR3 bases are TGTGCCAGCAGCTTCGAGGGATGGACTGAAGCTTTCTTT. The encoded protein is CASSFEGWTEAFF.

This chain uses TRBV10-3 with TRBJ2-7; tentatively, D is TRBD2 (5 bases). CDR1 and CDR2 from the germline V gene are ENHRY and SYGVKD. The CDR3 contains 15 residues. Trimming took 0 bases from V and 2 from J, leaving 11 bases between them. The CDR3 loop is CAISESGSQAYEQYF. DNA of the CDR3: TGTGCCATCAGTGAGTCAGGGAGTCAGGCCTACGAGCAGTACTTC.

This chain connects TRBV5-5 to TRBJ1-5, with a weak D call TRBD1 (6 bases). Germline V gene data show CDR1 as SGHKS and CDR2 as YYEKEE (reference sequence). The V and J ends lost 2 bases and 2 bases respectively, with 14 bases between them. CDR3 length equals 16 residues. CDR3 in DNA: TGTGCCAGCAGCTTAAAACACAGGGAAGGCAATCAGCCCCAGCATTTT. It yields the protein CASSLKHREGNQPQHF. Together with reference TRBV5-5 and TRBJ1-5, the CDR3 gives the full variable domain: DAGVTQSPTHLIKTRGQQVTLRCSPISGHKSVSWYQQVLGQGPQFIFQYYEKEERGRGNFPDRFSARQFPNYSSELNVNALLLGDSALYLCASSLKHREGNQPQHFGDGTRLSIL.

The chain uses TRBV30 and TRBJ2-3, with D perhaps TRBD2 (6 bases). The CDR3 has 15 amino acids. V gave up 2 bases and J gave up 2 bases, with 14 bases separating them. Per germline, CDR1 GTSNPN and CDR2 SVGIG (reference sequence). The CDR3 spells CAWSRMRGSTDTQYF. As DNA, the CDR3 is TGTGCCTGGAGTAGGATGCGGGGTTCCACAGATACGCAGTATTTT. The whole variable domain, filled in from reference TRBV30 and TRBJ2-3, reads SQTIHQWPATLVQPVGSPLSLECTVEGTSNPNLYWYRQAAGRGLQLLFYSVGIGQISSEVPQNLSASRPQDRQFILSSKKLLLSDSGFYLCAWSRMRGSTDTQYFGPGTRLTVL.

In this sample, this clone turned up once. This chain uses TRBV5-1 with TRBJ2-7; the match to TRBD2 covers 13 bases. There are 17 residues in the CDR3. After removal of 2 bases from V and 3 bases from J, the junction contained 8 bases not matched to a gene. CDR1 is SGHRS and CDR2 is YFSETQ in the germline V gene. CDR3 residues: CASSFLVGTSGIYEQYF. The CDR3 DNA reads TGCGCCAGCAGCTTTTTGGTTGGGACTAGCGGGATCTACGAGCAGTACTTC.

CDR3 in amino acids: CASSPDRDEQYF. CDR3 in DNA: TGTGCCAGTAGTCCGGACAGGGACGAGCAGTACTTC. This chain connects TRBV19 to TRBJ2-7, with 8 bases that match TRBD1. In germline, CDR1 is LNHDA, CDR2 SQIVND (reference sequence). CDR3 length equals 12 residues. V shed 5 bases, J shed 5 bases, and the junction held 2 bases outside the gene matches.

V is TRBV6-1 and J is TRBJ2-1; weak D call: TRBD2 (5 bases). The CDR3 loop spans 15 amino acids. Germline assignment: CDR1 MNHNS and CDR2 SASEGT. The V gene lost 1 base and the J gene lost 4 bases, with 11 bases spanning the gap. CDR3 coding DNA: TGTGCCAGCAGTGAAGGGGAGAGGCGGTACAATGAGCAGTTCTTC. It yields the protein CASSEGERRYNEQFF.

This clone was picked up one time. The chain employs TRBV14 and TRBJ2-6, with D unresolved. CDR1 is SGHDN and CDR2 is FVKESK in the germline V gene. The CDR3 is made up of 17 amino acids. Trimming pared 0 bases from V and 0 bases from J, leaving 9 bases between. CDR3 sequence reads: CASSQEAGASGANVLTF. The CDR3 DNA reads TGTGCCAGCAGCCAAGAAGCAGGAGCCTCTGGGGCCAACGTCCTGACTTTC.

This clone was detected only once. CDR3 DNA sequence: TGTGCCAGCAGCTTGGAGGAGACCCAGTACTTC. It translates to CASSLEETQYF. The chain combines TRBV5-6 with TRBJ2-5; D remains unclear. Germline V CDR1 and CDR2: SGHDT, YYEEEE. Deletions cut 0 bases from V and 5 bases from J, with 2 bases between. This CDR3 has 11 amino acids. The variable domain in full, with the rest retrieved from reference TRBV5-6 and TRBJ2-5, is DAGVTQSPTHLIKTRGQQVTLRCSPKSGHDTVSWYQQALGQGPQFIFQYYEEEERQRGNFPDRFSGHQFPNYSSELNVNALLLGDSALYLCASSLEETQYFGPGTRLLVL.

The sample holds one count of this clone. The chain carries TRBV27 and TRBJ1-5; tentatively, D is TRBD1 (5 bases). The CDR3 has 15 amino acids. Between the trimmed V and J ends, which lost 1 base and 7 bases, there was a span of 14 bases. CDR1 and CDR2 from the germline V gene are MNHEY and SMNVEV (reference sequence). CDR3 residues: CASSLYAGPGQPQHF. The CDR3 bases are TGTGCCAGCAGTTTATACGCAGGCCCAGGGCAGCCCCAGCATTTT.

The chain employs TRBV7-9 and TRBJ2-3, with 10 bases lining up with TRBD2. V dropped 2 bases and J dropped 3; count of bases not matched to a gene: 2. The CDR3 contains 15 residues. Germline-derived CDR1 and CDR2 are SEHNR and FQNEAQ (reference sequence). The CDR3 region has the DNA TGTGCCAGCAGCTTATTAGCGGGAGGAACAGATACGCAGTATTTT. Translating it yields CASSLLAGGTDTQYF. The full variable domain, completed using reference TRBV7-9 and TRBJ2-3, is DTGVSQNPRHKITKRGQNVTFRCDPISEHNRLYWYRQTLGQGPEFLTYFQNEAQLEKSRLLSDRFSAERPKGSFSTLEIQRTEQGDSAMYLCASSLLAGGTDTQYFGPGTRLTVL.

The rearrangement uses TRBV5-6 and TRBJ1-1; D uncertain. Trimming cost V 1 base and J 7 bases, with 14 bases left between them. The CDR3 sequence is 14 residues long. CDR1 is SGHDT and CDR2 is YYEEEE in the germline V gene. CDR3: CASSLLRTGNEAFF. CDR3 DNA: TGTGCCAGCAGCTTGCTGAGGACGGGAAATGAAGCTTTCTTT.

The rearrangement joins TRBV6-1 to TRBJ1-3; the D is unclear. CDR3 length: 15 amino acids. Germline V gene sequence: CDR1 MNHNS, CDR2 SASEGT. The V end lost 4 bases, the J end lost 4 bases, and 14 bases lay between the germline ends. The CDR3 loop is CASSGASEPGNTIYF. DNA for the CDR3: TGTGCCAGCAGTGGAGCTAGTGAACCGGGAAACACCATATATTTT.

The chain couples TRBV4-3 to TRBJ1-5, with D possibly being TRBD1 (5 bases). Germline values: CDR1 LGHNA, CDR2 YSLEER. V lost 0 bases and J 1 base, leaving 10 bases between the germline ends. CDR3 length equals 16 residues. This chain's CDR3 is CASSQDVGGSNQPQHF. CDR3 coding DNA: TGCGCCAGCAGCCAAGATGTGGGGGGAAGCAATCAGCCCCAGCATTTT.

The chain combines TRBV29-1 with TRBJ2-1; D is perhaps TRBD1 (5 bases). Germline CDR1 SQVTM, CDR2 ANQGSEA. The V end was cut by 7 bases, the J end by 3 bases, with 10 bases between. The CDR3 covers 12 residues. The CDR3 DNA is TGCAGCGCACAGGCCCTCTACAATGAGCAGTTCTTC. Protein sequence: CSAQALYNEQFF.

The V gene is TRBV7-2, the J gene TRBJ1-1; D is unclear. There are 15 residues in the CDR3. Trimming stripped 5 bases from V and 4 bases from J, with 17 bases between. Per the germline V gene, CDR1 is SGHTA and CDR2 is FQGNSA. The CDR3 here is CASSPPRGFATEAFF. The CDR3, as DNA: TGTGCCAGCAGCCCTCCAAGAGGGTTCGCCACTGAAGCTTTCTTT. The entire variable domain, with the rest obtained from reference TRBV7-2 and TRBJ1-1, is as follows: GAGVSQSPSNKVTEKGKDVELRCDPISGHTALYWYRQSLGQGLEFLIYFQGNSAPDKSGLPSDRFSAERTGGSVSTLTIQRTQQEDSAVYLCASSPPRGFATEAFFGQGTRLTVV.

The chain uses TRBV2 and TRBJ1-4, with a possible D match to TRBD1 (5 bases). The V end was cut by 10 bases, the J end by 7 bases, with 13 bases between. The V gene's germline CDR1 is SNHLY and CDR2 FYNNEI. The CDR3 consists of 12 residues. This CDR3 reads CATRQGSEKLFF. The CDR3 DNA is TGTGCCACCAGGCAGGGAAGTGAAAAACTGTTTTTT.

V gene TRBV13 combines with J gene TRBJ2-5; no clear D. Germline lookup yields CDR1 PRHDT and CDR2 FYEKMQ (reference sequence). The CDR3 sequence is 11 residues long. V lost 2 bases to trimming and J lost 3 bases, with 1 base between them. CDR3 nucleotide sequence: TGTGCCAGCAGCTTAAAAGAGACCCAGTACTTC. This encodes CASSLKETQYF.

This chain connects TRBV18 to TRBJ1-2; no definite D call. V lost 0 bases and J lost 5, with 7 bases in between. This CDR3 is 13 amino acids long. Germline assignment: CDR1 KGHSH and CDR2 LQKENI. CDR3 protein: CASSPPGVYGYTF. In nucleotides, the CDR3 is TGTGCCAGCTCACCACCGGGCGTATATGGCTACACCTTC.

The J gene is TRBJ1-1, the V gene TRBV7-9; 8 nucleotides align to TRBD1. This CDR3 is 15 amino acids long. Germline values: CDR1 SEHNR, CDR2 FQNEAQ (reference sequence). With V trimmed by 3 bases and J by 4 bases, 7 bases remained unmatched. The chain's CDR3 is CASSFDPGGGTEAFF. CDR3 sequence (DNA): TGTGCCAGCAGCTTTGATCCAGGGGGCGGCACTGAAGCTTTCTTT.

This chain links TRBV7-9 with TRBJ1-2, with 7 positions matching TRBD1. The CDR3 has 15 residues. The V segment lost 0 bases and the J segment 6 bases; nucleotides outside the gene matches: 7. Germline CDR1 is SEHNR and CDR2 is FQNEAQ (reference sequence). CDR3 protein: CASSLARGTEDGYTF. The CDR3 DNA reads as TGTGCCAGCAGCTTAGCTCGGGGGACAGAAGATGGCTACACCTTC.

This clone was recorded a few times. V is TRBV6-5 and J is TRBJ1-5, with D possibly being TRBD1 (5 bases). Trimming stripped 6 bases from V and 7 bases from J, with 13 bases between. Per the germline V gene, CDR1 is MNHEY and CDR2 is SVGAGI. CDR3 length: 13 residues. CDR3 amino acids: CASRTQGGQPQHF. The CDR3 nucleotides read TGTGCCAGCAGAACTCAGGGAGGACAGCCCCAGCATTTT.